In its sample, the clone carrying this T cell receptor beta chain was seen many times. The antigen is undetermined. Trimming left V 1 base short and J 2 bases short, with 12 bases between. The CDR3 extends over 15 amino acids. CDR1 SQVTM and CDR2 ANQGSEA come from the germline V gene. The sample originates from a study of CD8 T cells in ankylosing spondylitis. Findings of the study overall: Apparently characteristic of ankylosing spondylitis blood was a TCR beta motif (eight highly homologous variants). In ankylosing spondylitis patients, matched synovial fluid reportedly showed significant enrichment of disease-linked clones. Clones linked with disease were CD8+ and fairly uncommon in the peripheral blood. Reports of some motif variants in reactive arthritis synovial fluid and blood predate this one.

Molecular-barcoded quantitative 5'-RACE produced these TCR beta libraries. TCRdb redid the calling of the 5' RACE reads with MiXCR, one entry per CDR3 protein. Counted here are over 200,000 distinct CDR3 sequences, about 16% occurring once; the ten biggest clones make up more than 40%. Material: blood, either unsorted or a sorted T cell fraction (not recorded which). This TCR derives from a male donor with ankylosing spondylitis. The rearrangement links TRBV29-1 to TRBJ2-1, with D possibly called TRBD1 or TRBD2 (5 bases each). The CDR3 DNA follows: TGCAGCGTTGAAGTTTGGGACGGGCCCTACAATGAGCAGTTCTTC. As protein: CSVEVWDGPYNEQFF.